One sample yielded the 18 T cell receptor beta chains listed below, sequenced in a study of T cell repertoires in cytomegalovirus infection. TCRdb processed the reads anew with MiXCR; each CDR3 protein has one entry. This sample yields hundreds of thousands of distinct CDR3 sequences, of which about a third are seen a single time; around an eighth belongs to the top ten. These receptors lack a known antigen. Sequenced material: cultured CD8+ T cells from PBMCs, taken from culture after CMV antigen stimulation. The receptors derive from a human donor in good health (CMV status not recorded). Some clones in this sample may be carry-over from other donors' samples.

The chain recombines TRBV27 with TRBJ1-2, with D possibly matching TRBD1 (5 bases). CDR3 size: 15 residues. Germline-derived CDR1 and CDR2 are MNHEY and SMNVEV (reference sequence). The V gene lost 0 bases and the J gene lost 8 bases, with 16 bases spanning the gap. CDR3 DNA: TGTGCCAGCAGTTTATCGCGGTCAGAGGGGAACGGCTACACCTTC. Translating it yields CASSLSRSEGNGYTF.

V and J are TRBV19 and TRBJ1-1; D perhaps matches TRBD1 (5 bases). This CDR3 region has 14 residues. V was pared by 5 bases and J by 6 bases, with 16 bases between. The germline gives CDR1 LNHDA, CDR2 SQIVND (reference sequence). The CDR3 is CASSLPEGPSEAFF. The CDR3 bases are TGTGCCAGTAGTCTCCCGGAGGGGCCATCTGAAGCTTTCTTT.

A few counts support this clonotype. V usage is TRBV4-1 and J usage is TRBJ1-5, with TRBD1 identical over 7 bases. The V gene end was trimmed by 3 bases and the J gene end by 4 bases; junction bases not matched to a gene: 6. The CDR3 covers 15 residues. The V gene's germline CDR1 is MGHRA and CDR2 YSYEKL. The CDR3 DNA follows: TGCGCCAGCAGCCACCCGACAGGGCGGAATCAGCCCCAGCATTTT. Amino acid sequence: CASSHPTGRNQPQHF.

The chain employs TRBV2 and TRBJ1-5; D unresolved. This CDR3 region has 14 residues. V was pared by 6 bases and J by 1 base, with 10 bases between. Germline CDR1 reads SNHLY; CDR2 reads FYNNEI. The CDR3 here is CASRARGSNQPQHF. CDR3 nucleotides: TGTGCCAGCAGGGCCCGAGGGAGCAATCAGCCCCAGCATTTT.

This clonotype appeared many times. The CDR3 here is CASSLGTGQGANQPQHF. Written as DNA, the CDR3 is TGTGCCAGCAGCTTAGGAACGGGACAGGGGGCAAATCAGCCCCAGCATTTT. V gene TRBV11-1 combines with J gene TRBJ1-5; 12 bases line up with TRBD1. The CDR3 is made up of 17 amino acids. Looked up from germline, CDR1 is SGHAT and CDR2 is FQDESV (reference sequence). V shed 1 base, J shed 4 bases, and the junction held 5 bases outside the gene matches.

This clonotype turned up a few times. This chain uses TRBV7-2 with TRBJ2-1; 12 bases map to TRBD2. V gave up 3 bases and J gave up 5 bases; unmatched junction bases: 5. This CDR3 contains 16 residues. Per the germline V gene, CDR1 is SGHTA and CDR2 is FQGNSA. The DNA of the CDR3 is TGTGCCAGCAGCTTTTGGACTAGCGGGGAAAACAATGAGCAGTTCTTC. Translation: CASSFWTSGENNEQFF.

This clonotype was seen ten or more times. Written as DNA, the CDR3 is TGTGCCAGCAGCCTGTTATGGGGACAGATAAACACTGAAGCTTTCTTT. It yields the protein CASSLLWGQINTEAFF. V usage is TRBV7-8 and J usage is TRBJ1-1; 7 bases are shared with TRBD1. Unmatched junction bases numbered 11, after V lost 5 bases and J lost 2 bases. The CDR3 is made up of 16 amino acids. The germline V gene has CDR1 SGHVS and CDR2 FQNEAQ.

This clonotype appeared many times. The chain combines TRBV5-6 with TRBJ1-3; D unresolved. The V end lost 5 bases, the J end lost 2 bases, and 11 bases lay between the germline ends. Germline V gene lookup returns CDR1 SGHDT and CDR2 YYEEEE. The CDR3 runs 14 residues. Written as DNA, the CDR3 is TGTGCCAGCAGAACCGGAGGGCCTGGAAACACCATATATTTT. This sequence encodes CASRTGGPGNTIYF.

The V call is TRBV11-2, the J call TRBJ2-1, with a possible D match to TRBD1 (5 bases). The germline CDR1 and CDR2 sequences are SGHAT and FQNNGV. The V end lost 5 bases, the J end lost 9 bases, and 17 bases lay between the germline ends. This CDR3 comprises 14 residues. CDR3 coding DNA: TGTGCCAGCAGCACCGCCATGGGGCCCGGTGAGCAGTTCTTC. It codes for CASSTAMGPGEQFF.

This clonotype was seen only a few times. The chain employs TRBV12-3 or TRBV12-4 and TRBJ2-5, with no clear D. This CDR3 spans 11 amino acids. Between the trimmed V and J ends, which lost 2 bases and 6 bases, there was a span of 4 bases. DNA for the CDR3: TGTGCCAGCAGTTTAAAGCAGACCCAGTACTTC. This gives the protein CASSLKQTQYF.

For this clonotype: Given a much more abundant clone one base away, this may be a read error. This rearrangement joins TRBV18 to TRBJ1-1, with no clear D. The ends were cut back, 0 bases at V and 7 bases at J, with 15 bases in the middle. Per germline, CDR1 KGHSH and CDR2 LQKENI. The CDR3 length is 15 residues. CDR3: CASSPPEVSRHEAFF. The CDR3 DNA is TGTGCCAGCTCACCACCGGAGGTGTCTCGCCATGAAGCTTTCTTT.

This clonotype was detected only a few times. The rearrangement joins TRBV12-3 or TRBV12-4 to TRBJ2-7; TRBD2 aligns across 7 bases. The CDR3 has 13 amino acids. With V trimmed by 5 bases and J by 5 bases, 6 bases remained unmatched. In nucleotides, the CDR3 is TGTGCCAGCAGTCCCGGACTAGTCAACGAGCAGTACGTC. Amino acid sequence: CASSPGLVNEQYV.

The sample holds a few counts of this clonotype. The J gene is TRBJ2-1, the V gene TRBV7-9; D is ambiguous. CDR3 size: 13 residues. Germline V gives CDR1 SEHNR, CDR2 FQNEAQ (reference sequence). The V end lost 4 bases, the J end lost 7 bases, and 11 bases lay between the germline ends. The CDR3 loop is CASSYTTANEQFF. CDR3 in DNA: TGTGCCAGCAGCTATACGACTGCTAATGAGCAGTTCTTC.

The chain has TRBV6-5 and TRBJ1-4, with D uncertain. The germline V and J ends were trimmed by 0 bases and 0 bases, with 5 bases remaining between them. Germline values: CDR1 MNHEY, CDR2 SVGAGI. The CDR3 covers 15 residues. The CDR3 bases are TGTGCCAGCAGTTACTCGGTCCCAACTAATGAAAAACTGTTTTTT. This encodes CASSYSVPTNEKLFF.

The rearrangement joins TRBV6-2 or TRBV6-3 to TRBJ2-7, with no clear D. The CDR3 runs 14 residues. CDR1 and CDR2 from the germline V gene are MNHEY and SVGEGT. The V gene lost 4 bases and the J gene lost 3 bases, with 13 bases spanning the gap. CDR3: CASSSRRSNYEQYV. The CDR3, as DNA: TGTGCCAGCAGTTCCCGCAGGAGTAACTACGAGCAGTACGTC.

The chain combines TRBV19 with TRBJ1-2; D perhaps matches TRBD1 (5 bases). Per the germline V gene, CDR1 is LNHDA and CDR2 is SQIVND (reference sequence). This CDR3 region has 11 residues. The CDR3 protein is CVSQWGPGYTF. The CDR3 DNA is TGTGTCAGCCAATGGGGACCTGGCTACACCTTC.

The CDR3 here is CASSGPGGADTEAFF. In nucleotides, the CDR3 is TGTGCCAGCAGCGGGCCAGGGGGCGCGGACACTGAAGCTTTCTTT. V and J are TRBV9 and TRBJ1-1; 8 bases align to TRBD1. The CDR3 contains 15 residues. Per germline, CDR1 SGDLS and CDR2 YYNGEE. With 3 bases clipped from V and 3 bases from J, the junction kept 7 bases outside the gene matches.

J is TRBJ1-1 and V is TRBV7-9; D not resolved. The length of the CDR3 is 10 residues. V dropped 5 bases and J dropped 11 bases, with 9 bases sitting between them. Germline V gives CDR1 SEHNR, CDR2 FQNEAQ (reference sequence). This CDR3 is CASSHGRAFF. CDR3 DNA sequence: TGTGCCAGCAGCCACGGTAGGGCTTTCTTT.